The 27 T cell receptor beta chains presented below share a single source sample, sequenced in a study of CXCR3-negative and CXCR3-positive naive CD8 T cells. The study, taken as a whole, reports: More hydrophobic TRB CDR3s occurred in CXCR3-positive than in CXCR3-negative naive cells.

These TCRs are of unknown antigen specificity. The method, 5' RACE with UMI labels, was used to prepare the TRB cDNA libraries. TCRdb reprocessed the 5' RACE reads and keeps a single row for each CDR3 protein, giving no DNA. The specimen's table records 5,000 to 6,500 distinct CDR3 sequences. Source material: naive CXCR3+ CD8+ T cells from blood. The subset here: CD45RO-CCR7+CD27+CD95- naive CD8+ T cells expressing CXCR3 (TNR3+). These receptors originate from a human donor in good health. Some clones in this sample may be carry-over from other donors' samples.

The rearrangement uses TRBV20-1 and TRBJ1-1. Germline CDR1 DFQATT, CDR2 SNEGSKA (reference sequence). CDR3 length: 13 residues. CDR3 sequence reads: CSARDNMNTEAFF.

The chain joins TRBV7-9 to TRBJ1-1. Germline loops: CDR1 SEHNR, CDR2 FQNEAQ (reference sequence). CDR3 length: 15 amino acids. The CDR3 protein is CASSPGLSGGTEAFF.

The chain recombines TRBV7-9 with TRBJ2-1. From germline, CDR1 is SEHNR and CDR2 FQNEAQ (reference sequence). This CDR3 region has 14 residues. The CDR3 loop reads CASSLIEEHNEQFF.

CDR3 protein: CASRASGNAETQYF. This chain joins TRBV19 and TRBJ2-5; with no DNA, the TCRdb D assignment of TRBD2 cannot be verified. The CDR3 consists of 14 residues. The germline CDR1 and CDR2 sequences are LNHDA and SQIVND (reference sequence).

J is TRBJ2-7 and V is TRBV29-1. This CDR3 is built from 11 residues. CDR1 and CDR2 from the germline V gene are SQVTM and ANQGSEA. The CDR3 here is CSVYWDHEQYF.

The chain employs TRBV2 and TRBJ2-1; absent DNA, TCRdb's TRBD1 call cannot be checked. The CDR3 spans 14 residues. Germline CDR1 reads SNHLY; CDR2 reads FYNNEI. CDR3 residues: CASSPTGSYNEQFF.

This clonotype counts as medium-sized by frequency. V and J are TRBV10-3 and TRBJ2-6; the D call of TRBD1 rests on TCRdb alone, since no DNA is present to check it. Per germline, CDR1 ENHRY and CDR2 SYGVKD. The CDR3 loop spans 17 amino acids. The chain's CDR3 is CAISETGAFAGANVLTF.

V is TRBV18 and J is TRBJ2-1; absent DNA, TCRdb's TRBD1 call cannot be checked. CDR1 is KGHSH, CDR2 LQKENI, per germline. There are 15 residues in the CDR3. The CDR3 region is CASSPSWTPYNEQFF.

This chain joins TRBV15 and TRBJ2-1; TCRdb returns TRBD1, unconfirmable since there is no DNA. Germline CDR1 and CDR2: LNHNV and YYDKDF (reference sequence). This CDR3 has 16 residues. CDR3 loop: CATAGQGLSSYNEQFF.

This CDR3 reads CASSLGVDTYEQYF. The rearrangement links TRBV5-1 to TRBJ2-7. The CDR3 loop spans 14 amino acids. Germline CDR1 reads SGHRS; CDR2 reads YFSETQ.

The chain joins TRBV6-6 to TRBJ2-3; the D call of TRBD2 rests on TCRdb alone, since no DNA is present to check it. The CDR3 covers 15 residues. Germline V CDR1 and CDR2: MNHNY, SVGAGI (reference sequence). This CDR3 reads CASSYLAALTDTQYF.

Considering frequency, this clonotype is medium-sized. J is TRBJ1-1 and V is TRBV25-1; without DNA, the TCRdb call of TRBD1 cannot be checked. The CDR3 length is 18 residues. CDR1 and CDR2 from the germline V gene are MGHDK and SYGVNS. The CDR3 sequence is CASSEYFLGQGSDTEAFF.

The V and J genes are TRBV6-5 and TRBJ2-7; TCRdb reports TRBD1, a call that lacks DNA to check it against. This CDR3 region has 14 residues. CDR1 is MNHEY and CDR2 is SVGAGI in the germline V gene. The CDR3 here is CASSLNGDEGEQYF.

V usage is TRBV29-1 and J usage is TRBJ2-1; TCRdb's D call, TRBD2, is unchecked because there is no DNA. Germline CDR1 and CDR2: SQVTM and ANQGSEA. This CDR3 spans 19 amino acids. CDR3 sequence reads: CSVEDWGLATQSSYNEQFF.

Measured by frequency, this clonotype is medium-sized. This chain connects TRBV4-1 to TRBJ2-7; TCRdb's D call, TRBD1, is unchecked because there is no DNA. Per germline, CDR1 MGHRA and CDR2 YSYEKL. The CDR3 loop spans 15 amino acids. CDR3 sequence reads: CASSQDPSGGDEQYF.

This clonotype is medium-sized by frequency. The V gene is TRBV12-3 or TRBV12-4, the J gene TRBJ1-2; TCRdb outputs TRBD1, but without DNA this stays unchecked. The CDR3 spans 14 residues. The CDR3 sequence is CASSTRGIFYGYTF.

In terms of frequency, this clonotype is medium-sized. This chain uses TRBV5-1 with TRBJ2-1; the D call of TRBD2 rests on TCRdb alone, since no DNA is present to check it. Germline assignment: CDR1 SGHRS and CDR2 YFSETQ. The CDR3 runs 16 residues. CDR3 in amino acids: CASSLDLAGVYNEQFF.

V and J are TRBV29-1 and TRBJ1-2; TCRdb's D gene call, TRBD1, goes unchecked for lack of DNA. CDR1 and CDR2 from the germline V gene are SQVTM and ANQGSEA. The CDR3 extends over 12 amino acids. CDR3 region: CSVAGGGYGYTF.

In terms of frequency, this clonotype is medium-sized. The CDR3 loop is CASSETSTRETQYF. The V gene is TRBV2, the J gene TRBJ2-5; TCRdb designates TRBD2, a call that cannot be tested without DNA. Germline CDR1 and CDR2: SNHLY and FYNNEI. CDR3 length equals 14 residues.

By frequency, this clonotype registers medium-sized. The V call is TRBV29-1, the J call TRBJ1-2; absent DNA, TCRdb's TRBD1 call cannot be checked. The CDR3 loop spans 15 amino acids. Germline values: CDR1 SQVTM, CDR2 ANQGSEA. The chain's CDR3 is CSVALGGREFGGYTF.

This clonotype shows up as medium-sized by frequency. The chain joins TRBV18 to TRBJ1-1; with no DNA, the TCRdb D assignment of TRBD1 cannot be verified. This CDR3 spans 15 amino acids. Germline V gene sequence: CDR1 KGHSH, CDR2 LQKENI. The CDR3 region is CASSPIFGADTEAFF.

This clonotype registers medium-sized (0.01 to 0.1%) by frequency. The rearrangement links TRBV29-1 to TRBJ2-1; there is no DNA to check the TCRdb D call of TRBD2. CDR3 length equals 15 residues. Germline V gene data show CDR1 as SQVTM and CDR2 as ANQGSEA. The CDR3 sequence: CSVETGRSPYNEQFF.

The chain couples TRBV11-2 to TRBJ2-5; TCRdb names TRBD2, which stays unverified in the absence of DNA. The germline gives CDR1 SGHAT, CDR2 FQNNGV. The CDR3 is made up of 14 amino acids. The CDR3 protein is CASLGGGGGKTQYF.

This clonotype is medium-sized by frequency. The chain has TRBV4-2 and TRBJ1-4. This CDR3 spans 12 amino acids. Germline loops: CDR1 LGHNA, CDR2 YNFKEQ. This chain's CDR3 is CASSHGGEELFF.

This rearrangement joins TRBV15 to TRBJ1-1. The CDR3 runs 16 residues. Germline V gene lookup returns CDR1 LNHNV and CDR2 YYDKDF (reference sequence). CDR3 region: CATSRDPPFINTEAFF.

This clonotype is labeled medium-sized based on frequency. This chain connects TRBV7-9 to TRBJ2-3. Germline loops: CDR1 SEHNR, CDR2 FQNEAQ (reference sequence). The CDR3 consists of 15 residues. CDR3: CASSPDRGSTDTQYF.

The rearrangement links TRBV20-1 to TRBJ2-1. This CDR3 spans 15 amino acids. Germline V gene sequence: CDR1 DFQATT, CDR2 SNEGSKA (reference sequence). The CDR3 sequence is CSARDRLAPYNEQFF.